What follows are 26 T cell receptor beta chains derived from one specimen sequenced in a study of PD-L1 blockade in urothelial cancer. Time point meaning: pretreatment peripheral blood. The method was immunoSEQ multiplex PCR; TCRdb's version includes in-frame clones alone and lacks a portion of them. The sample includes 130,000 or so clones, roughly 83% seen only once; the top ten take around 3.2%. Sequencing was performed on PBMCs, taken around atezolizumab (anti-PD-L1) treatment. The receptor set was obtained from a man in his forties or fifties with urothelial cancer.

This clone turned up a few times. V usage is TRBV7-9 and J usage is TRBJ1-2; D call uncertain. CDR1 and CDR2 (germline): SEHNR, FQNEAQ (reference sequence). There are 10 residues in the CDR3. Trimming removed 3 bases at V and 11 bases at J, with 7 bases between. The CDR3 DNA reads TGTGCCAGCAGCTTCGAGAGATACACCTTC. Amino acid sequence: CASSFERYTF.

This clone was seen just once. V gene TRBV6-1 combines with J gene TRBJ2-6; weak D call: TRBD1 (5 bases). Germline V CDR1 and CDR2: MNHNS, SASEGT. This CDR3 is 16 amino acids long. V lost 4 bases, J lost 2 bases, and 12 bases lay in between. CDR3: CASSALQGTGANVLTF. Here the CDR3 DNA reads TGTGCCAGCAGTGCCCTCCAGGGTACTGGGGCCAACGTCCTGACTTTC.

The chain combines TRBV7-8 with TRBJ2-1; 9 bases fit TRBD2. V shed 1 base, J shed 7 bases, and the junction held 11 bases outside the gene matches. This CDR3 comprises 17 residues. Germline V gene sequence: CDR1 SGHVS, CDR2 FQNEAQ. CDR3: CASSLVGGSGRKNEQFF. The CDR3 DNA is TGTGCCAGCAGCTTAGTAGGCGGTAGCGGGAGAAAGAATGAGCAGTTCTTC.

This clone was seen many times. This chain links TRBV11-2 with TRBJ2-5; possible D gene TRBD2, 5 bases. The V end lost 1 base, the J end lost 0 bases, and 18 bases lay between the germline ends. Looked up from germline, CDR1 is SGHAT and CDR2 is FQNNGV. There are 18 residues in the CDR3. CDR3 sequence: CASSLAIPFTADQETQYF. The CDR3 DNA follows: TGTGCCAGCAGCTTAGCTATACCATTCACAGCGGACCAAGAGACCCAGTACTTC.

CDR3 amino acids: CASSLRAGGATDTQYF. Written as DNA, the CDR3 is TGTGCCAGCAGCTTGCGAGCGGGAGGGGCCACAGATACGCAGTATTTT. The chain has TRBV7-2 and TRBJ2-3, with 10 nucleotides matching TRBD2. CDR1 is SGHTA, CDR2 FQGNSA, per germline. The CDR3 totals 16 residues. Germline trimming cut 3 bases from V and 2 bases from J; bases unmatched to any gene: 5.

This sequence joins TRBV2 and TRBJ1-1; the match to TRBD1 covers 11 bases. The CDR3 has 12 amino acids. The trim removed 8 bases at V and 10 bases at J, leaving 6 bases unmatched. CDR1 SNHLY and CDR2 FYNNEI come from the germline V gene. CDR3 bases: TGTGCCAGCGGTGGACAGGGGGCTGTAGCTTTCTTT. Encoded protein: CASGGQGAVAFF.

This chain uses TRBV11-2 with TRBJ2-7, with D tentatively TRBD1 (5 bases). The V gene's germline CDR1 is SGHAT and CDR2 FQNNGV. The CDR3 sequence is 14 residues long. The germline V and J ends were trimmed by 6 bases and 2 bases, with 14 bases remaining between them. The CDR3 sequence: CASSLLRGTYEQYF. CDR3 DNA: TGTGCCAGCAGTCTTTTAAGGGGTACCTACGAGCAGTACTTC.

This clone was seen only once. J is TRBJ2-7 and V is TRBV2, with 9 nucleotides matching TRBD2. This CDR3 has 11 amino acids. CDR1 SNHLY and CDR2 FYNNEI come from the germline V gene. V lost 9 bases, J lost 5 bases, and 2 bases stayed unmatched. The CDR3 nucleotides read TGTGCCAGTAGCGGGAGAAACGAGCAGTACTTC. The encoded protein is CASSGRNEQYF. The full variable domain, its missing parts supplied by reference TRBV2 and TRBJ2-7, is EPEVTQTPSHQVTQMGQEVILRCVPISNHLYFYWYRQILGQKVEFLVSFYNNEISEKSEIFDDQFSVERPDGSNFTLKIRSTKLEDSAMYFCASSGRNEQYFGPGTRLTVT.

The chain's CDR3 is CASSTGLQAYEQYF. The CDR3 bases are TGTGCCAGCAGCACGGGACTCCAAGCCTACGAGCAGTACTTC. The chain is built from TRBV5-4 and TRBJ2-7; possible D gene TRBD2, 6 bases. Trimming left V 4 bases short and J 2 bases short, with 13 bases between. CDR3 length equals 14 residues. Germline V CDR1 and CDR2: SGHNT, YYREEE (reference sequence).

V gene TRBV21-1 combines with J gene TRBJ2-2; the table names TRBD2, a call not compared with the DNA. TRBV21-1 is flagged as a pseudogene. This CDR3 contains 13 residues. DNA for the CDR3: TGTGCCAGCAGCACGCTAAACACCGGGGAGCTGTTTTTT. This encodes CASSTLNTGELFF.

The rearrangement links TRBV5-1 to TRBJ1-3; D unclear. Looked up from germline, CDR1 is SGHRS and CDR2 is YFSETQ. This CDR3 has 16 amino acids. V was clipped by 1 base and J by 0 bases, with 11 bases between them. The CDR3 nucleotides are TGCGCCAGCAGCTTGAGCGGACGGCGCTCTGGAAACACCATATATTTT. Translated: CASSLSGRRSGNTIYF.

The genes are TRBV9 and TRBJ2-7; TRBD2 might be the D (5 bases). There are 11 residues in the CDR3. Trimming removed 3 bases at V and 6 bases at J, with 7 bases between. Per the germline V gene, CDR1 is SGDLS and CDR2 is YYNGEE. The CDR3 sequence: CASSAGLEQYF. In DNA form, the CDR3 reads TGTGCCAGCAGCGCAGGACTCGAGCAGTACTTC.

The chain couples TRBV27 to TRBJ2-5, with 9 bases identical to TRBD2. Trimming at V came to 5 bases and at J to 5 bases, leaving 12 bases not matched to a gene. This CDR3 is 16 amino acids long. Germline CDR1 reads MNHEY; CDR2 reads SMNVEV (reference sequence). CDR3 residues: CASSGGSGSQRETQYF. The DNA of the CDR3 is TGTGCCAGCAGTGGTGGTAGCGGGAGTCAGCGGGAGACCCAGTACTTC.

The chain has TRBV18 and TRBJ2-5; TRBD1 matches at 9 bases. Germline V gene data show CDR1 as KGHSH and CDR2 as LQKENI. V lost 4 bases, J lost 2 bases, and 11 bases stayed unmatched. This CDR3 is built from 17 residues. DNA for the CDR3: TGTGCCAGCTCACTCGCCCCACCGGGACAGGGTCAAGAGACCCAGTACTTC. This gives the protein CASSLAPPGQGQETQYF.

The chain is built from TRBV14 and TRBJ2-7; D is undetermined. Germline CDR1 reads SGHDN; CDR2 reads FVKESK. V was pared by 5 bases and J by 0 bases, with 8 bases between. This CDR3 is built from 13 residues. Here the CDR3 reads CASSLGFSYEQYF. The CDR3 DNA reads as TGTGCCAGCAGCTTGGGCTTCTCCTACGAGCAGTACTTC.

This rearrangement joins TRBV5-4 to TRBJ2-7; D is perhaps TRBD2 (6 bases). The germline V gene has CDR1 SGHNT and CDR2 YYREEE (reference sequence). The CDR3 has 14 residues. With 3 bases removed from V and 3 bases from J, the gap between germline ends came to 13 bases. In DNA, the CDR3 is TGTGCCAGCAGCTCGACGGGACTTGACTACGAGCAGTACTTC. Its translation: CASSSTGLDYEQYF.

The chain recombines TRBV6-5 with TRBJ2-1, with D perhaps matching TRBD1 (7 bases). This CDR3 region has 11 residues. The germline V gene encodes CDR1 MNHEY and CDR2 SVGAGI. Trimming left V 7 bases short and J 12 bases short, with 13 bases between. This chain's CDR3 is CASTQGGGQFF. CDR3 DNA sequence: TGTGCCAGCACCCAGGGGGGAGGGCAGTTCTTC.

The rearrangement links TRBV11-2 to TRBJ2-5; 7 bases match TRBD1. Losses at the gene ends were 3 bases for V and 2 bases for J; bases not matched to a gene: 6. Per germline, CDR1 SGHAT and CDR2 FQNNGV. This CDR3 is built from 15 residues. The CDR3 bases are TGTGCCAGCAGCTTCGGGTACAGGGGACAAGAGACCCAGTACTTC. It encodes CASSFGYRGQETQYF.

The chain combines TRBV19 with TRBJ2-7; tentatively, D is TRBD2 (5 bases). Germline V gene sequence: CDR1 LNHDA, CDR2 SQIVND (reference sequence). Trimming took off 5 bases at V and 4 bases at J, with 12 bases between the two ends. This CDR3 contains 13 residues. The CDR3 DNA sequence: TGTGCCAGTAGTTCTCTGGGAGCATACGAGCAGTACTTC. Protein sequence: CASSSLGAYEQYF.

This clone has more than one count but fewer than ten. The CDR3, as DNA: TGTGCCACCAAAGGGACTAGCGGGCGTGAAACCCAGTACTTC. It yields the protein CATKGTSGRETQYF. The rearrangement links TRBV15 to TRBJ2-5; the match to TRBD2 covers 12 bases. V shed 7 bases, J shed 8 bases, and the junction held 8 bases outside the gene matches. Germline assignment: CDR1 LNHNV and CDR2 YYDKDF (reference sequence). The CDR3 covers 14 residues.

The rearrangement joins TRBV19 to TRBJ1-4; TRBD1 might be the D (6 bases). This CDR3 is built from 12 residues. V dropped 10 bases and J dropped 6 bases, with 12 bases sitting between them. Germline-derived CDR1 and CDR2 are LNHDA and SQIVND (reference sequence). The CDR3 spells CATQGRHEKLFF. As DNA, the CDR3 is TGTGCCACCCAGGGGCGTCATGAAAAACTGTTTTTT. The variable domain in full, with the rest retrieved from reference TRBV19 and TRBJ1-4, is DGGITQSPKYLFRKEGQNVTLSCEQNLNHDAMYWYRQDPGQGLRLIYYSQIVNDFQKGDIAEGYSVSREKKESFPLTVTSAQKNPTAFYLCATQGRHEKLFFGSGTQLSVL.

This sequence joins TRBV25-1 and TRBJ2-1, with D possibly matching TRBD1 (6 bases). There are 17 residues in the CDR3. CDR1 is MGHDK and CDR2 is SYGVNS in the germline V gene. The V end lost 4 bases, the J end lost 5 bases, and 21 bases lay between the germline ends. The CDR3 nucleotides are TGTGCCAGCAGTGGTTTCGCCGGGACACTAATCCACAATGAGCAGTTCTTC. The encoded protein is CASSGFAGTLIHNEQFF.

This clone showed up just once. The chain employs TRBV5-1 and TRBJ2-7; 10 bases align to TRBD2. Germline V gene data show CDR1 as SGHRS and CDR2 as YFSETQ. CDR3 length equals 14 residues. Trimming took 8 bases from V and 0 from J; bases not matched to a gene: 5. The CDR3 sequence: CARRTSGASYEQYF. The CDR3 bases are TGCGCCAGAAGGACTAGCGGAGCCTCCTACGAGCAGTACTTC.

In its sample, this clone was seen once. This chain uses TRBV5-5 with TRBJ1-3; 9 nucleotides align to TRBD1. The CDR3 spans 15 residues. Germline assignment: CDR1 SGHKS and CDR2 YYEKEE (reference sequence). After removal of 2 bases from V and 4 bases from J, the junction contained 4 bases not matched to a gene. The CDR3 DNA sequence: TGTGCCAGCAGCTTAACCGGGACAGGGGGAAACACCATATATTTT. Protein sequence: CASSLTGTGGNTIYF.

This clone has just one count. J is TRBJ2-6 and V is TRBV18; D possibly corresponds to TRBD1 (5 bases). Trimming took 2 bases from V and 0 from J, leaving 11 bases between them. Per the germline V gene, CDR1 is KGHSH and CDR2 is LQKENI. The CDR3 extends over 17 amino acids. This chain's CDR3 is CASSPVAGLSGANVLTF. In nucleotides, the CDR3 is TGTGCCAGCTCACCAGTGGCAGGGCTCTCTGGGGCCAACGTCCTGACTTTC.

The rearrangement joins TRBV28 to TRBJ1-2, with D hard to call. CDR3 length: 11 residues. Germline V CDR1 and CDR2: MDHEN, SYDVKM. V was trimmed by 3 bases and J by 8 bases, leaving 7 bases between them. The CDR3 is CASSFKRGYTF. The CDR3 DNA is TGTGCCAGCAGTTTTAAACGGGGCTACACCTTC.